This is a list of T cell receptor beta chains from one sample in a study of shared clonotypes between healthy human individuals. Some clones are missing from TCRdb's copy, which holds only in-frame ones; the method was immunoSEQ multiplex PCR. The table shows 400,000 to 600,000 clones, with around 79% occurring only once. Specimen: PBMCs. Source of these receptors: a woman in her thirties or forties in good health. Some clones in this sample may be carry-over from other donors' samples. Each CDR3 is given with its conserved first and last residue. Each record gives: D gene, clone size, J gene, V gene, CDR3 protein, CDR3 DNA. The D gene is left open where the match is weak. Clone size, where shown, is once, few, many, or a class for clones that have expanded.

d_call: TRBD2; clone_size: .; j_call: TRBJ2-7; v_call: TRBV28; cdr3_aa: CATTGVAGGSYEQYF; cdr3_nt: TGTGCCACCACCGGGGTAGCGGGAGGGTCCTACGAGCAGTACTTC
d_call: .; clone_size: .; j_call: TRBJ1-1; v_call: TRBV27; cdr3_aa: CASSSSGVRAFF; cdr3_nt: TGTGCCAGCAGTTCCTCCGGGGTGAGAGCTTTCTTT
d_call: TRBD2; clone_size: .; j_call: TRBJ2-1; v_call: TRBV5-4; cdr3_aa: CASSPGGYSGRAPYNEQFF; cdr3_nt: TGTGCCAGCAGTCCGGGGGGATATAGCGGGAGGGCCCCGTACAATGAGCAGTTCTTC
d_call: .; clone_size: .; j_call: TRBJ2-1; v_call: TRBV5-1; cdr3_aa: CASSLASGSYNEQFF; cdr3_nt: TGCGCCAGCAGCTTGGCGTCGGGGTCCTACAATGAGCAGTTCTTC
d_call: .; clone_size: .; j_call: TRBJ2-7; v_call: TRBV30; cdr3_aa: CAWSFIGGEQYF; cdr3_nt: TGTGCCTGGAGTTTTATTGGGGGTGAGCAGTACTTC
d_call: TRBD1; clone_size: .; j_call: TRBJ1-2; v_call: TRBV29-1; cdr3_aa: CSSWTGGGSYGYTF; cdr3_nt: TGCAGCTCGTGGACAGGGGGCGGAAGCTATGGCTACACCTTC
d_call: .; clone_size: .; j_call: TRBJ2-2; v_call: TRBV19; cdr3_aa: CASSPRRGDTGELFF; cdr3_nt: TGTGCCAGTAGTCCACGGAGGGGGGACACCGGGGAGCTGTTTTTT
d_call: .; clone_size: .; j_call: TRBJ2-5; v_call: TRBV14; cdr3_aa: CASSPFQGIGETQYF; cdr3_nt: TGTGCCAGCAGCCCATTTCAGGGGATAGGTGAGACCCAGTACTTC
d_call: TRBD1; clone_size: .; j_call: TRBJ1-3; v_call: TRBV6-1; cdr3_aa: CASSPGTGEGNTIYF; cdr3_nt: TGTGCCAGCAGCCCCGGGACAGGGGAAGGAAACACCATATATTTT
d_call: .; clone_size: .; j_call: TRBJ2-7; v_call: TRBV4-1; cdr3_aa: CASSKSGFGTYEQYF; cdr3_nt: TGCGCCAGCAGTAAGTCGGGGTTCGGGACCTACGAGCAGTACTTC
d_call: .; clone_size: .; j_call: TRBJ2-5; v_call: TRBV9; cdr3_aa: CASSVLATAQETQYF; cdr3_nt: TGTGCCAGCAGCGTACTAGCGACTGCCCAAGAGACCCAGTACTTC
d_call: .; clone_size: .; j_call: TRBJ2-1; v_call: TRBV28; cdr3_aa: CASSLGRPWDNEQFF; cdr3_nt: TGTGCCAGCAGTTTGGGTCGTCCTTGGGACAATGAGCAGTTCTTC
d_call: .; clone_size: .; j_call: TRBJ1-1; v_call: TRBV25-1; cdr3_aa: CASSSRENTEAFF; cdr3_nt: TGTGCCAGCAGCTCCAGGGAGAACACTGAAGCTTTCTTT
d_call: .; clone_size: .; j_call: TRBJ2-3; v_call: TRBV6-4; cdr3_aa: CASSDSEVSDTQYF; cdr3_nt: TGTGCCAGCAGTGACTCAGAGGTCTCAGATACGCAGTATTTT
d_call: .; clone_size: .; j_call: TRBJ1-2; v_call: TRBV28; cdr3_aa: CASSRLQVDGYTF; cdr3_nt: TGTGCCAGCAGTCGACTACAGGTGGATGGCTACACCTTC
d_call: .; clone_size: .; j_call: TRBJ1-2; v_call: TRBV21-1; cdr3_aa: CASSSGQPQYPAPYGYTF; cdr3_nt: TGTGCCAGCAGCTCTGGACAGCCTCAATACCCGGCCCCATATGGCTACACCTTC
d_call: .; clone_size: .; j_call: TRBJ2-1; v_call: TRBV9; cdr3_aa: CASSARSSYNEQFF; cdr3_nt: TGTGCCAGCAGCGCCCGAAGCTCCTACAATGAGCAGTTCTTC
d_call: .; clone_size: few; j_call: TRBJ1-2; v_call: TRBV28; cdr3_aa: CASSLNDYGYTF; cdr3_nt: TGTGCCAGCAGTTTAAACGACTATGGCTACACCTTC
d_call: TRBD2; clone_size: many; j_call: TRBJ2-7; v_call: TRBV15; cdr3_aa: CATSRDVLAGGEQYF; cdr3_nt: TGTGCCACCAGCAGAGATGTCCTAGCGGGAGGCGAGCAGTACTTC
d_call: .; clone_size: .; j_call: TRBJ2-5; v_call: TRBV28; cdr3_aa: CASSFDSTTGSQYF; cdr3_nt: TGTGCCAGCAGTTTCGACTCCACAACGGGGTCCCAGTACTTC
d_call: .; clone_size: .; j_call: TRBJ1-5; v_call: TRBV5-1; cdr3_aa: CASSLAGGFNQPQHF; cdr3_nt: TGCGCCAGCAGCTTGGCGGGGGGTTTCAATCAGCCCCAGCATTTT